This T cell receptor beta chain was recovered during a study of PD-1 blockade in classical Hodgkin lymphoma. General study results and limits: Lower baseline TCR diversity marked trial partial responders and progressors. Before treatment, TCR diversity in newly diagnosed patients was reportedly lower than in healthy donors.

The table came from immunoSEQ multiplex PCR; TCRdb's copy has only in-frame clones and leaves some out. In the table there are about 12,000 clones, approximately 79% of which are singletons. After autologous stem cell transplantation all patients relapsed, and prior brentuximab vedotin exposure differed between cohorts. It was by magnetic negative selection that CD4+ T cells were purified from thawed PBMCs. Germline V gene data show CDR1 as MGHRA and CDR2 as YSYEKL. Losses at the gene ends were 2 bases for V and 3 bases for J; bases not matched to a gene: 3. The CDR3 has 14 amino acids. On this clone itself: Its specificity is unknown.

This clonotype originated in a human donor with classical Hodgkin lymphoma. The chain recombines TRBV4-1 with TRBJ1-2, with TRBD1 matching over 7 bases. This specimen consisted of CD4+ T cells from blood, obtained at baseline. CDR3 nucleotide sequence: TGCGCCAGCAGCCAATCGACAGGGTACTATGGCTACACCTTC. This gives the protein CASSQSTGYYGYTF.